These 24 T cell receptor beta chains originate from one sample sequenced in a study of blood T cell repertoires in COVID-19. The repertoire was sequenced with immunoSEQ multiplex PCR; TCRdb's copy has only in-frame clones and lacks some. This sample has 55,000 to 90,000 clones, with around 90% found just once. The sequenced sample was peripheral blood. The receptors here all came from a human donor in a cohort sampled during active COVID-19.

By sample share, this clone is medium-sized. The chain is built from TRBV15 and TRBJ1-2; D gene ambiguous. CDR1 and CDR2 from the germline V gene are LNHNV and YYDKDF (reference sequence). Trimming stripped 3 bases from V and 4 bases from J, with 15 bases between. The CDR3 has 15 residues. In DNA, the CDR3 is TGTGCCACCAGCAGCCCCACCAGAGACACCTATGGCTACACCTTC. This translates into CATSSPTRDTYGYTF. The full variable domain, its missing parts supplied by reference TRBV15 and TRBJ1-2, is DAMVIQNPRYQVTQFGKPVTLSCSQTLNHNVMYWYQQKSSQAPKLLFHYYDKDFNNEADTPDNFQSRRPNTSFCFLDIRSPGLGDTAMYLCATSSPTRDTYGYTFGSGTRLTVV.

V is TRBV19 and J is TRBJ1-2; D gene unclear. The CDR3 length is 14 residues. Germline CDR1 LNHDA, CDR2 SQIVND (reference sequence). V dropped 8 bases and J dropped 6 bases, with 19 bases sitting between them. In DNA, the CDR3 is TGTGCCAGTTATGGCTTTGAGGTGTTGGATGGCTACACCTTC. Its protein is CASYGFEVLDGYTF.

J is TRBJ2-5 and V is TRBV2; weak D call: TRBD1 (6 bases). Germline loops: CDR1 SNHLY, CDR2 FYNNEI. Trimming left V 4 bases short and J 5 bases short, with 14 bases between. The length of the CDR3 is 14 residues. The CDR3 loop is CASSVGGFGETQYF. The CDR3 region has the DNA TGTGCCAGCAGTGTAGGGGGATTTGGGGAGACCCAGTACTTC.

The CDR3 nucleotides are TGTGCCAGCAGTCGGGACAGGGGAACAGATACGCAGTATTTT. As protein: CASSRDRGTDTQYF. V is TRBV6-6 and J is TRBJ2-3; TRBD1 agrees at 10 bases. V dropped 5 bases and J dropped 3; count of bases not matched to a gene: 2. Germline CDR1 is MNHNY and CDR2 is SVGAGI (reference sequence). The CDR3 has 14 amino acids.

This clone was found once. This chain links TRBV7-9 with TRBJ1-4; the D gene is possibly TRBD1 (5 bases). Trimming shortened V by 5 bases and J by 0 bases, and 7 bases separated the two germline ends. From germline, CDR1 is SEHNR and CDR2 FQNEAQ (reference sequence). The CDR3 extends over 14 amino acids. This CDR3 reads CASSPTATNEKLFF. CDR3 bases: TGTGCCAGCAGCCCGACAGCAACTAATGAAAAACTGTTTTTT.

The J gene is TRBJ2-3, the V gene TRBV20-1; maybe TRBD2 (5 bases). This CDR3 has 11 residues. The germline V gene encodes CDR1 DFQATT and CDR2 SNEGSKA (reference sequence). Trimming shortened V by 1 base and J by 9 bases, and 8 bases separated the two germline ends. The CDR3 loop reads CSARGGATQYF. In nucleotides, the CDR3 is TGCAGTGCTAGAGGGGGAGCGACGCAGTATTTT.

The chain has TRBV2 and TRBJ1-6; TRBD1 matches 9 bases. In germline, CDR1 is SNHLY, CDR2 FYNNEI. With 6 bases clipped from V and 3 bases from J, the junction kept 6 bases outside the gene matches. The length of the CDR3 is 16 residues. For the CDR3, the DNA is TGTGCCAGCAGGGGGACAGGGAATCTCTATAATTCACCCCTCCACTTT. As protein: CASRGTGNLYNSPLHF. The variable domain in full, completed from reference TRBV2 and TRBJ1-6, reads EPEVTQTPSHQVTQMGQEVILRCVPISNHLYFYWYRQILGQKVEFLVSFYNNEISEKSEIFDDQFSVERPDGSNFTLKIRSTKLEDSAMYFCASRGTGNLYNSPLHFGNGTRLTVT.

As DNA, the CDR3 is TGCAGCGTCTCGAACTATGGCTACACCTTC. Its translation: CSVSNYGYTF. The chain recombines TRBV29-1 with TRBJ1-2, with D hard to call. The CDR3 consists of 10 residues. Trimming shortened V by 6 bases and J by 2 bases, and 4 bases separated the two germline ends. Germline V gene data show CDR1 as SQVTM and CDR2 as ANQGSEA.

J is TRBJ2-7 and V is TRBV7-9; D possibly corresponds to TRBD2 (7 bases). V was cut by 2 bases and J by 6 bases, with 11 bases left in between. Germline-derived CDR1 and CDR2 are SEHNR and FQNEAQ (reference sequence). The CDR3 is made up of 13 amino acids. The CDR3 is CASSLLGGGEQYV. The CDR3 bases are TGTGCCAGCAGCTTATTGGGAGGGGGCGAGCAGTACGTC.

The CDR3 DNA reads as TGTGCCAGCAAGCGGGACTTGGACTACAATGAGCAGTTCTTC. Its protein product is CASKRDLDYNEQFF. The chain is built from TRBV7-8 and TRBJ2-1; TRBD2 matches at 7 bases. The CDR3 runs 14 residues. With V trimmed by 7 bases and J by 3 bases, 6 bases remained unmatched. Per the germline V gene, CDR1 is SGHVS and CDR2 is FQNEAQ.

V is TRBV11-3 and J is TRBJ2-1, with TRBD2 as a possible D gene (6 bases). V was pared by 5 bases and J by 7 bases, with 18 bases between. This CDR3 region has 15 residues. CDR1 and CDR2 (germline): SGHNT, YENEEA. The CDR3 DNA reads as TGTGCCAGCAGCCTTGGGGGGTCTACGGGAAATGAGCAGTTCTTC. It yields the protein CASSLGGSTGNEQFF. Together with reference TRBV11-3 and TRBJ2-1, the CDR3 gives the full variable domain: EAGVVQSPRYKIIEKKQPVAFWCNPISGHNTLYWYLQNLGQGPELLIRYENEEAVDDSQLPKDRFSAERLKGVDSTLKIQPAELGDSAVYLCASSLGGSTGNEQFFGPGTRLTVL.

V usage is TRBV6-4 and J usage is TRBJ2-3, with TRBD2 identical over 11 bases. CDR1 MRHNA and CDR2 SNTAGT come from the germline V gene. V was pared by 9 bases and J by 2 bases, with 13 bases of the junction left unmatched. This CDR3 has 17 residues. CDR3 in amino acids: CARPGLAGPEPTDTQYF. The CDR3 region has the DNA TGTGCCAGGCCCGGACTAGCGGGCCCGGAACCCACAGATACGCAGTATTTT.

The V and J genes are TRBV5-6 and TRBJ1-2; TRBD1 is a possible D gene (6 bases). V gave up 6 bases and J gave up 6 bases, with 21 bases separating them. This CDR3 spans 15 amino acids. Germline V lookup: CDR1 SGHDT, CDR2 YYEEEE. The CDR3 DNA is TGTGCCAGCAAATCAGGGGTCCCCAGGGCCAATGGCTACACCTTC. It yields the protein CASKSGVPRANGYTF.

A few counts support this clone. This chain links TRBV2 with TRBJ1-1; no clear D. CDR1 is SNHLY and CDR2 is FYNNEI in the germline V gene. The V end lost 7 bases, the J end lost 2 bases, and 11 bases lay between the germline ends. The CDR3 loop spans 13 amino acids. The CDR3 spells CASTAEGNTEAFF. CDR3 in DNA: TGTGCCAGCACGGCGGAAGGAAACACTGAAGCTTTCTTT. The full variable domain, its missing parts supplied by reference TRBV2 and TRBJ1-1, is EPEVTQTPSHQVTQMGQEVILRCVPISNHLYFYWYRQILGQKVEFLVSFYNNEISEKSEIFDDQFSVERPDGSNFTLKIRSTKLEDSAMYFCASTAEGNTEAFFGQGTRLTVV.

The genes are TRBV7-2 and TRBJ2-1, with a weak D call TRBD1 (6 bases). Germline lookup yields CDR1 SGHTA and CDR2 FQGNSA. The V end lost 1 base, the J end lost 5 bases, and 12 bases lay between the germline ends. The CDR3 is made up of 15 amino acids. The CDR3 sequence: CASSLVSRGHNEQFF. The CDR3 DNA follows: TGTGCCAGCAGCTTAGTGTCCAGGGGCCACAATGAGCAGTTCTTC.

This clone was seen just once. CDR3 sequence reads: CASSPTRGRGITEAFF. The CDR3, as DNA: TGTGCCAGCAGTCCCACGAGAGGCAGGGGAATAACTGAAGCTTTCTTT. The genes are TRBV27 and TRBJ1-1; D is perhaps TRBD1 (6 bases). There are 16 residues in the CDR3. The V gene's germline CDR1 is MNHEY and CDR2 SMNVEV (reference sequence). V dropped 5 bases and J dropped 5 bases, with 21 bases sitting between them.

V usage is TRBV2 and J usage is TRBJ2-1, with TRBD2 matching over 7 bases. After removal of 4 bases from V and 8 bases from J, the junction contained 8 bases not matched to a gene. CDR3 length equals 14 residues. From germline, CDR1 is SNHLY and CDR2 FYNNEI. Here the CDR3 DNA reads TGTGCCAGCAGTGGACTAGCAGGGTTCCATGAGCAGTTCTTC. It encodes CASSGLAGFHEQFF. The whole variable domain, filled in from reference TRBV2 and TRBJ2-1, reads EPEVTQTPSHQVTQMGQEVILRCVPISNHLYFYWYRQILGQKVEFLVSFYNNEISEKSEIFDDQFSVERPDGSNFTLKIRSTKLEDSAMYFCASSGLAGFHEQFFGPGTRLTVL.

The gene calls are TRBV5-1 and TRBJ2-7, with 8 bases that match TRBD1. The germline gives CDR1 SGHRS, CDR2 YFSETQ. Losses at the gene ends were 2 bases for V and 1 base for J; bases not matched to a gene: 2. The CDR3 covers 14 residues. DNA of the CDR3: TGCGCCAGCAGCTTACAGGGGGAATCCTACGAGCAGTACTTC. This sequence encodes CASSLQGESYEQYF.

The rearrangement joins TRBV19 to TRBJ1-5; 8 bases map to TRBD1. Per the germline V gene, CDR1 is LNHDA and CDR2 is SQIVND (reference sequence). The junction had 8 bases not matched to a gene; V was cut back by 2 bases and J by 5 bases. This CDR3 is 16 amino acids long. The CDR3 region is CASSIPGRGPDQPQHF. The DNA for the CDR3 is TGTGCCAGTAGTATACCCGGCAGGGGGCCTGATCAGCCCCAGCATTTT.

This CDR3 reads CASSEQGNTDTQYF. CDR3 coding DNA: TGTGCCAGCAGTGAACAGGGAAACACAGATACGCAGTATTTT. The gene calls are TRBV6-1 and TRBJ2-3, with TRBD1 as a possible D gene (5 bases). V was pared by 2 bases and J by 2 bases, with 8 bases between. CDR1 and CDR2 from the germline V gene are MNHNS and SASEGT. The CDR3 is 14 amino acids.

This chain uses TRBV11-2 with TRBJ2-7; D not resolved. Trimming left V 0 bases short and J 3 bases short, with 12 bases between. The CDR3 loop spans 15 amino acids. Germline lookup yields CDR1 SGHAT and CDR2 FQNNGV. The CDR3 region is CASSLEGQVGYEQYF. The CDR3 nucleotides are TGTGCCAGCAGCTTAGAGGGCCAGGTGGGCTACGAGCAGTACTTC.

This clone appeared once. The rearrangement joins TRBV5-1 to TRBJ1-1; possible D gene TRBD1, 5 bases. Germline V CDR1 and CDR2: SGHRS, YFSETQ. The CDR3 has 14 residues. V lost 3 bases, J lost 4 bases, and 13 bases lay in between. In DNA, the CDR3 is TGCGCCAGCAGCTCCGCAGGGTCGGGCACTGAAGCTTTCTTT. This encodes CASSSAGSGTEAFF. Together with reference TRBV5-1 and TRBJ1-1, the CDR3 gives the full variable domain: KAGVTQTPRYLIKTRGQQVTLSCSPISGHRSVSWYQQTPGQGLQFLFEYFSETQRNKGNFPGRFSGRQFSNSRSEMNVSTLELGDSALYLCASSSAGSGTEAFFGQGTRLTVV.

The rearrangement uses TRBV11-1 and TRBJ1-1; D gene unclear. This CDR3 spans 13 amino acids. CDR1 and CDR2 (germline): SGHAT, FQDESV (reference sequence). Trimming removed 2 bases from V and 0 bases from J, with 4 bases in between. CDR3 bases: TGTGCCAGCAGCTTAAGCCTGAACACTGAAGCTTTCTTT. This codes for CASSLSLNTEAFF. The full variable domain, completed using reference TRBV11-1 and TRBJ1-1, is EAEVAQSPRYKITEKSQAVAFWCDPISGHATLYWYRQILGQGPELLVQFQDESVVDDSQLPKDRFSAERLKGVDSTLKIQPAELGDSAMYLCASSLSLNTEAFFGQGTRLTVV.

As DNA, the CDR3 is TGCGCCAGCAGCCCCGGGACTAGCAGCGCGGATACGCAGTATTTT. This sequence encodes CASSPGTSSADTQYF. The chain recombines TRBV5-1 with TRBJ2-3, with 9 bases identical to TRBD2. Looked up from germline, CDR1 is SGHRS and CDR2 is YFSETQ. The CDR3 contains 15 residues. J was trimmed by 6 bases and V by 4 bases; bases with no gene match: 9.